This T cell receptor beta chain was observed in a study of T cells after yellow fever vaccination. TCRdb re-called the 5' RACE reads with MiXCR, one entry per CDR3 protein. Of around 250,000 distinct CDR3 sequences listed, approximately 5.2% were seen once; the top ten hold around 3.3%. Germline CDR1 is MNHEY and CDR2 is SMNVEV (reference sequence). This CDR3 contains 14 residues. Trimming cost V 6 bases and J 3 bases, with 14 bases left between them. This chain connects TRBV27 to TRBJ2-5; no reliable D call. The source of this sequence is a man younger than 30 who received the YFV17D yellow fever vaccine. Source: CD4+ T cells sorted from PBMCs, taken on the day of the yellow fever booster vaccination. The CDR3 region is CASSFGPYKETQYF. The CDR3 nucleotides are TGTGCCAGCAGCTTCGGGCCGTATAAAGAGACCCAGTACTTC.